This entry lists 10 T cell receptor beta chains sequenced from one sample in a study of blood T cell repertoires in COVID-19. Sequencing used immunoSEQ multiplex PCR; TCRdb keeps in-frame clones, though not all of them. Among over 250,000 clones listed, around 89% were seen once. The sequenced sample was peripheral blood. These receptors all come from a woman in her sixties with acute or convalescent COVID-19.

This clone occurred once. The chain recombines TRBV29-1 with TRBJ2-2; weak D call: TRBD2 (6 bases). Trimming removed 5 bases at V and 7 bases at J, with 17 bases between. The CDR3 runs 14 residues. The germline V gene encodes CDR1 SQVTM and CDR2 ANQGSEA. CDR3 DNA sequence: TGCAGCGTTCGGGAGCCCAGAGAGGGCGGGGAGCTGTTTTTT. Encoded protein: CSVREPREGGELFF.

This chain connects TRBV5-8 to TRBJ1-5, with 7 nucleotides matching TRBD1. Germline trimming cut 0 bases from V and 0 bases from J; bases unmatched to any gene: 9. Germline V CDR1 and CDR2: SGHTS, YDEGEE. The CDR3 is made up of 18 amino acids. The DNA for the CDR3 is TGTGCCAGCAGCTTGGACGTGACAGGGCTGTATAGCAATCAGCCCCAGCATTTT. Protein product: CASSLDVTGLYSNQPQHF.

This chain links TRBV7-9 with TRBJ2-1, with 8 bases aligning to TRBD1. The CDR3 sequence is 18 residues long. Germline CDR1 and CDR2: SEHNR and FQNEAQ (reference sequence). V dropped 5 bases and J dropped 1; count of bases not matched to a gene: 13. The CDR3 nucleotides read TGTGCCAGCAGCCTATTCGTTGGACAGGGCTGGTCCTACAATGAGCAGTTCTTC. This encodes CASSLFVGQGWSYNEQFF.

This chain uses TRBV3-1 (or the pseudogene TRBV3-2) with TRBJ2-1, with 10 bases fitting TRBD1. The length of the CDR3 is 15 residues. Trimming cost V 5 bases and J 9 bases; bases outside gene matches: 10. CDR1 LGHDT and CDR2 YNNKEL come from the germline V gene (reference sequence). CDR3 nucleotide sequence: TGTGCCAGCAGCTCCCGTGGGACAGGGGTAGGTGAGCAGTTCTTC. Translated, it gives CASSSRGTGVGEQFF.

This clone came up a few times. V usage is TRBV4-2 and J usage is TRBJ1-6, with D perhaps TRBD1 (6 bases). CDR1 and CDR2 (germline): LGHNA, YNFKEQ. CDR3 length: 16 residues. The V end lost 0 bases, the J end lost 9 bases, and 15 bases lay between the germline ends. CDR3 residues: CASSQETTGRSSPLHF. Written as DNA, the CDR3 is TGTGCCAGCAGCCAAGAGACGACAGGTCGAAGTTCACCCCTCCACTTT.

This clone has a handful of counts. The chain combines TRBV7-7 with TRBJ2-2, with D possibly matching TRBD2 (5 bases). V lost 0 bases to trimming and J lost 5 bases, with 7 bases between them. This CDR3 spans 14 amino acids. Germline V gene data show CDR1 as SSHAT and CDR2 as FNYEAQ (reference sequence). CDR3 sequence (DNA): TGTGCCAGCAGCTTAGCGCGACTAACCGGGGAGCTGTTTTTT. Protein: CASSLARLTGELFF.

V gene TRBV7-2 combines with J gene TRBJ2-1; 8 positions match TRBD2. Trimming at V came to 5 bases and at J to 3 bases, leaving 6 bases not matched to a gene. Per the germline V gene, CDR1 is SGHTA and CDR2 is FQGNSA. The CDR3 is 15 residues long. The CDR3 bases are TGTGCCAGCAGCCCGACTAGCGAAGTCTACAATGAGCAGTTCTTC. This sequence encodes CASSPTSEVYNEQFF.

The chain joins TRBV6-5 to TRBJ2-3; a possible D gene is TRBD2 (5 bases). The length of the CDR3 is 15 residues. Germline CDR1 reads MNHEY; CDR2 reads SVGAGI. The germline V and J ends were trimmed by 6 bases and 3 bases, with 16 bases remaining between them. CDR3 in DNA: TGTGCCAGCAGGCCCGGGATCGAGAGGACAGATACGCAGTATTTT. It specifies CASRPGIERTDTQYF.

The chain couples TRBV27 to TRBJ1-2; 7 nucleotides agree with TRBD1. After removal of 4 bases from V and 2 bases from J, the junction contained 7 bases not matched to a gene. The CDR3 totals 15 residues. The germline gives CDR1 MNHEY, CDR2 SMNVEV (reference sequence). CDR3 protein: CASSSTGALNYGYTF. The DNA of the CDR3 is TGTGCCAGCAGTTCAACAGGGGCTCTGAACTATGGCTACACCTTC.

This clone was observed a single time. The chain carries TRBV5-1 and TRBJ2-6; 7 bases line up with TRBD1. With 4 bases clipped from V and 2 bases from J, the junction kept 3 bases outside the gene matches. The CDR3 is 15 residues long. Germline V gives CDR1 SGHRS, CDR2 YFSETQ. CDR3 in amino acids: CASSPTGAGANVLTF. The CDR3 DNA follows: TGCGCCAGCAGCCCAACAGGGGCTGGGGCCAACGTCCTGACTTTC.